A single sample gave rise to the 4 T cell receptor beta chains below, sequenced in a study of blood T cell repertoires in COVID-19. Some clones are missing from TCRdb's copy, which holds only in-frame ones; the method was immunoSEQ multiplex PCR. Of approximately 200,000 clones in the sample, 75% to 90% were seen once. The source material was PBMCs or T cells enriched from blood (not recorded which). The receptors were sampled from a woman aged 18 to 35 in a cohort exposed to, infected with or recovered from COVID-19 (not recorded which).

The chain has TRBV24-1 and TRBJ2-1, with 9 positions matching TRBD2. V dropped 3 bases and J dropped 6; count of bases not matched to a gene: 23. This CDR3 contains 21 residues. Germline-derived CDR1 and CDR2 are KGHDR and SFDVKD. CDR3 DNA: TGTGCCACCAGTGATGCGCGACACGTTGGAATTTTAGCGGGGGAGTTCAATGAGCAGTTCTTC. Its protein is CATSDARHVGILAGEFNEQFF.

The chain couples TRBV18 to TRBJ2-7, with 11 bases identical to TRBD2. Germline CDR1 and CDR2: KGHSH and LQKENI. This CDR3 contains 17 residues. Unmatched junction bases numbered 13, after V lost 6 bases and J lost 3 bases. The CDR3 DNA reads as TGTGCCAGCTCGCGCACTAGCGGGAGCGCATCGGGCTACGAGCAGTACTTC. Its translation: CASSRTSGSASGYEQYF. Combining the CDR3 with reference TRBV18 and TRBJ2-7 gives the whole variable domain NAGVMQNPRHLVRRRGQEARLRCSPMKGHSHVYWYRQLPEEGLKFMVYLQKENIIDESGMPKERFSAEFPKEGPSILRIQQVVRGDSAAYFCASSRTSGSASGYEQYFGPGTRLTVT.

The rearrangement uses TRBV2 and TRBJ1-3; D gene unclear. The V and J ends lost 3 bases and 0 bases respectively, with 15 bases between them. The CDR3 loop spans 17 amino acids. CDR1 SNHLY and CDR2 FYNNEI come from the germline V gene. CDR3 sequence: CASSEGLQLASGNTIYF. For the CDR3, the DNA is TGTGCCAGCAGTGAGGGCTTACAGCTTGCCTCTGGAAACACCATATATTTT. The variable domain in full, completed from reference TRBV2 and TRBJ1-3, reads EPEVTQTPSHQVTQMGQEVILRCVPISNHLYFYWYRQILGQKVEFLVSFYNNEISEKSEIFDDQFSVERPDGSNFTLKIRSTKLEDSAMYFCASSEGLQLASGNTIYFGEGSWLTVV.

This clone occurred once. The chain has TRBV30 and TRBJ1-2; TRBD1 is a possible D gene (5 bases). V lost 5 bases to trimming and J lost 3 bases, with 19 bases between them. Germline-derived CDR1 and CDR2 are GTSNPN and SVGIG (reference sequence). This CDR3 region has 15 residues. CDR3 bases: TGTGCCTGGTCGCCGGGGGGAAATTGGGACTATGGCTACACCTTC. It is translated as CAWSPGGNWDYGYTF.